The subject of this entry is one T cell receptor beta chain. Its antigen remains unidentified. Notes on the study in general: Greatest tumor Treg TCR overlap was with tumor naive CD4+ cells.

Constant-region reverse primers amplified full-length variable regions, followed by semi-nested Nested Universal Primer A PCR. TCRdb ran MiXCR on the 5' RACE reads and lists one entry per CDR3 protein. The sample gives about 60,000 distinct CDR3 sequences, nearly 30% of which show up once; 2.3% is in the top ten. Germline V lookup: CDR1 LGHNA, CDR2 YSLEER. Deletions cut 0 bases from V and 7 bases from J, with 19 bases between. There are 17 residues in the CDR3. Naive CD4+ T cells were purified with Tregs depleted by CD25. This chain connects TRBV4-3 to TRBJ2-1; the D gene is possibly TRBD1 (9 bases). Input material: tumor-infiltrating naive CD4+ T cells sorted from the breast tumor. This sample's subset: naive CD4+ T cells, CD4+CD45RA+CD25-. This TCR came from a female donor with breast cancer. The CDR3 reads CASSQEPFSGTGNEQFF. The CDR3 DNA reads TGCGCCAGCAGCCAAGAACCTTTTAGCGGGACAGGGAATGAGCAGTTCTTC.